The clone carrying this T cell receptor (beta chain) was recorded a few times. Trimming took 0 bases from V and 5 from J, leaving 16 bases between them. CDR3 length equals 16 residues. The germline gives CDR1 LNHNV, CDR2 YYDKDF (reference sequence). 5'RACE, which relied on constant-segment primers, yielded TCR alpha and TCR beta cDNA libraries carrying sample barcodes and UMIs. TCRdb recomputed calls from the 5' RACE reads with MiXCR, one row per CDR3 protein. Altogether fewer than 50,000 distinct CDR3 sequences are present, approximately 6.8% being singletons, with the ten largest covering roughly 1.4%. The data belong to a study of T-cell memory formation after mild COVID-19.

The sequenced sample consisted of PBMCs or a T cell subset sorted from them (not recorded which). This rearrangement joins TRBV15 to TRBJ2-5; possibly TRBD2 for D (7 bases). The clonotype comes from a man aged 18 to 29 who had mild COVID-19 (a few samples of this study predate the infection). Cell type and time point are not known. The CDR3 sequence: CATSRDLAGEGETQYF. CDR3 DNA sequence: TGTGCCACCAGCAGAGACCTGGCAGGGGAGGGGGAGACCCAGTACTTC.